This T cell receptor beta chain is drawn from a study of T cell changes during pregnancy in multiple sclerosis. Per germline, CDR1 SEHNR and CDR2 FQNEAQ (reference sequence). J gave up 3 bases and V 4 bases, and 8 bases lay outside the gene matches. This CDR3 comprises 15 residues. Libraries were prepared by immunoSEQ multiplex PCR; TCRdb keeps only in-frame clonotypes and omits some of them. In the table there are some 40,000 clones, approximately 94% of which are singletons. The receptor's source is a female donor with multiple sclerosis, enrolled in a pregnancy study. The material sequenced was CD4+ T cells from peripheral blood mononuclear cells, taken in the second trimester of pregnancy. The V call is TRBV7-9, the J call TRBJ1-2, with 7 bases matching TRBD1. CDR3: CASSSAGGSDYGYTF. The CDR3 region has the DNA TGTGCCAGCAGCTCCGCAGGGGGTTCTGACTATGGCTACACCTTC.